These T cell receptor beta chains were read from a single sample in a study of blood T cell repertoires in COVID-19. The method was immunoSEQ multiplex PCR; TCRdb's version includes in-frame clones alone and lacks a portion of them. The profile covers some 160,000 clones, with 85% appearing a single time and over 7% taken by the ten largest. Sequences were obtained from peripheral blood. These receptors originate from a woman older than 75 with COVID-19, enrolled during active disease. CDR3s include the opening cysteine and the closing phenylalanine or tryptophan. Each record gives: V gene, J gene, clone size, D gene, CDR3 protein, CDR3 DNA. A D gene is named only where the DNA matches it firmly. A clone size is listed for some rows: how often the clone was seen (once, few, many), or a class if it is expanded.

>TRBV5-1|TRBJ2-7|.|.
CASSSTAGTIYEQYF
TGCGCCAGCAGCTCCACCGCGGGAACCATCTACGAGCAGTACTTC
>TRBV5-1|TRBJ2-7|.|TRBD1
CASSLASGTGGWYEQYF
TGCGCCAGCAGCTTGGCGTCCGGGACAGGGGGGTGGTACGAGCAGTACTTC
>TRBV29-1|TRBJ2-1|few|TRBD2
CSASLAGDLYEQFF
TGCAGCGCATCACTAGCGGGAGATTTGTATGAGCAGTTCTTC
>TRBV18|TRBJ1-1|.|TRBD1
CASSSSRQGAQAFF
TGTGCCAGCTCATCATCACGACAGGGGGCGCAAGCTTTCTTT
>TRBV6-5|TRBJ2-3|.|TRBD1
CASKRDSHTQYF
TGTGCCAGCAAGAGGGACAGTCATACGCAGTATTTT
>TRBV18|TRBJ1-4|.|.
CASSPPNQGMEKLFF
TGTGCCAGCTCACCACCGAACCAGGGGATGGAAAAACTGTTTTTT
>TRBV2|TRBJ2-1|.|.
CASKTAGEQFF
TGTGCCAGCAAGACAGCTGGTGAGCAGTTCTTC
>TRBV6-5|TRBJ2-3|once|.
CASTLTGTDTQYF
TGTGCCAGCACCTTAACGGGGACAGATACGCAGTATTTT
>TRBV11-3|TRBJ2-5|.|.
CASSADRETQYF
TGTGCCAGCAGCGCGGATCGGGAGACCCAGTACTTC
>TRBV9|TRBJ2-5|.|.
CASSVGADSATQYF
TGTGCCAGCAGCGTAGGGGCGGACTCGGCGACCCAGTACTTC
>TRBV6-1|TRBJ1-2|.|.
CASSEFTGLTRGYTF
TGTGCCAGCAGTGAATTTACAGGTCTGACGCGGGGCTACACCTTC
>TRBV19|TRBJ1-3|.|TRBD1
CASSHRDRVPSGNTIYF
TGTGCCAGTAGCCACCGGGACAGGGTCCCCTCTGGAAACACCATATATTTT
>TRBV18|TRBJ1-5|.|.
CASSLFGGNQPQHF
TGTGCCAGCTCCCTCTTTGGCGGAAATCAGCCCCAGCATTTT
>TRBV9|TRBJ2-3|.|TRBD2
CASSVAGRPISTDTQYF
TGTGCCAGCAGCGTGGCCGGGAGGCCTATTAGCACAGATACGCAGTATTTT
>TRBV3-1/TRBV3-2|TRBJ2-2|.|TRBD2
CASSLSGGTTGELFF
TGTGCCAGCAGCCTCAGCGGGGGTACCACCGGGGAGCTGTTTTTT
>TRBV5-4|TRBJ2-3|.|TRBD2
CAVTPTSGVDTQYF
TGTGCCGTTACCCCGACTAGCGGAGTAGATACGCAGTATTTT
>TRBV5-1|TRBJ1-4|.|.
CASSPLTGRDEKLFF
TGCGCCAGCAGCCCCCTAACAGGGAGGGATGAAAAACTGTTTTTT
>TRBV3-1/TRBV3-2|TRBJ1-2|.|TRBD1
CASSRDRAYGYTF
TGTGCCAGCAGTCGCGACAGGGCCTATGGCTACACCTTC
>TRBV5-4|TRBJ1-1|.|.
CASSYAGMNAEAFF
TGTGCCAGCAGCTACGCGGGGATGAACGCTGAAGCTTTCTTT
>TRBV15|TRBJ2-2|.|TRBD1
CATRPGTGLDTGELFF
TGTGCCACCAGGCCGGGGACAGGGTTGGACACCGGGGAGCTGTTTTTT
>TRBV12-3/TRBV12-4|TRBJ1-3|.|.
CASSPFADTIYF
TGTGCCAGCAGTCCCTTCGCGGACACCATATATTTT
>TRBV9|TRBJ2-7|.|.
CASSVGRTASEQYF
TGTGCCAGCAGCGTAGGGCGGACAGCTTCCGAGCAGTACTTC
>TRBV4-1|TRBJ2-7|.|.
CASSPAGHRYEQYF
TGCGCCAGCAGCCCGGCGGGTCACCGCTACGAGCAGTACTTC
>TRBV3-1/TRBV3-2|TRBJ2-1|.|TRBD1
CASSQDLTGGDEQFF
TGTGCCAGCAGCCAAGATCTGACAGGGGGCGATGAGCAGTTCTTC
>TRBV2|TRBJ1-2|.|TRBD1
CASSLAGGMNYGYTF
TGTGCCAGCAGCCTTGCAGGGGGAATGAACTATGGCTACACCTTC
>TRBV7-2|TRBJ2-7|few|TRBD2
CASSYPAGGPYEQYF
TGTGCCAGCAGCTACCCAGCGGGAGGGCCCTACGAGCAGTACTTC
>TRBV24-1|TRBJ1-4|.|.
CATRGWGYEKLFF
TGTGCCACCAGAGGATGGGGCTATGAAAAACTGTTTTTT
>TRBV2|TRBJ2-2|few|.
CASNGARSGELFF
TGTGCCAGCAATGGAGCGAGGTCCGGGGAGCTGTTTTTT
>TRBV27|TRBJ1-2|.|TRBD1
CASRGGGGYTF
TGTGCCAGCCGAGGGGGCGGTGGCTACACCTTC
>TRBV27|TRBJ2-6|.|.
CASSLSISSGANVLTF
TGTGCCAGCAGTTTAAGCATAAGCTCTGGGGCCAACGTCCTGACTTTC
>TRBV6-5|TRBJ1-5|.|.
CASSPQGAQHF
TGTGCCAGCAGTCCCCAAGGGGCCCAGCATTTT
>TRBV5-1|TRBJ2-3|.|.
CASSIQDTQYF
TGCGCCAGCAGCATTCAAGATACGCAGTATTTT
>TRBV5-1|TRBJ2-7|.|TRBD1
CASSLGSGGFYEQYF
TGCGCCAGCAGCTTGGGTTCAGGGGGCTTCTACGAGCAGTACTTC
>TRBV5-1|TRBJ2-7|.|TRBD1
CASSSTGTGPHEQYF
TGCGCCAGCAGTTCCACCGGGACAGGGCCGCACGAGCAGTACTTC
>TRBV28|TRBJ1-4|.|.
CASSFRRQANEKLFF
TGTGCCAGCAGTTTTCGAAGACAGGCTAATGAAAAACTGTTTTTT
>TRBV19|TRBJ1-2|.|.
CASSIPRRDYGYTF
TGTGCCAGTAGTATTCCCCGGAGGGACTATGGCTACACCTTC
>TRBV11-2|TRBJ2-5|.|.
CASSSIVRRETQYF
TGTGCCAGCAGCTCCATAGTAAGGCGGGAGACCCAGTACTTC
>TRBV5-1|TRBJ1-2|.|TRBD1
CASSLGQGAFGYTF
TGCGCCAGCAGCTTGGGACAGGGGGCCTTTGGCTACACCTTC
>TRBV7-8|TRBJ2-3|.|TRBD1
CASSSGTGGTDTQYF
TGTGCCAGCAGCTCCGGGACAGGGGGCACAGATACGCAGTATTTT
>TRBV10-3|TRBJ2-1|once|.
CAISSPTGIGAYNEQFF
TGTGCCATCAGCTCACCAACAGGGATTGGAGCCTACAATGAGCAGTTCTTC
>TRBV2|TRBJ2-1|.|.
CASSKLQVEQFF
TGTGCCAGCTCGAAGCTCCAGGTTGAGCAGTTCTTC
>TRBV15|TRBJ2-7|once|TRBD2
CATSRAGEGDYEQYF
TGTGCCACCAGCAGAGCGGGGGAGGGCGACTACGAGCAGTACTTC
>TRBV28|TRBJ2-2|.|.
CASTVGGRVDGELFF
TGTGCCAGCACCGTGGGCGGCAGGGTAGACGGGGAGCTGTTTTTT
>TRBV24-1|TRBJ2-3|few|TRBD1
CATSDPGTGGTDTQYF
TGTGCCACCAGTGATCCAGGGACAGGGGGGACAGATACGCAGTATTTT
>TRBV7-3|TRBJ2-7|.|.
CASSLSRDSAILYF
TGTGCCAGCAGCTTATCGCGGGACTCCGCTATTTTGTACTTC
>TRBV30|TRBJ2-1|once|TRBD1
CAWSGRQGAYNEQFF
TGTGCCTGGAGCGGCCGGCAGGGGGCCTACAATGAGCAGTTCTTC
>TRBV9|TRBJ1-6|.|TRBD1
CASSVMSSWDRAYSPLHF
TGTGCCAGCAGCGTCATGAGTAGCTGGGACAGGGCCTATTCACCCCTCCACTTT
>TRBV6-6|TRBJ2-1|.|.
CASSHPGLAGRYNEQFF
TGTGCCAGCAGTCACCCGGGGCTCGCGGGACGTTACAATGAGCAGTTCTTC
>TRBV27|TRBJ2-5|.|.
CASSSGGLRTQYF
TGTGCCAGCAGCTCCGGGGGACTTCGAACCCAGTACTTC
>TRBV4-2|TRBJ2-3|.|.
CASSSRDFTDTQYF
TGTGCCAGCAGCTCTCGGGACTTCACAGATACGCAGTATTTT
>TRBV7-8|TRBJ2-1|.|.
CASSSGGPSYNEQFF
TGTGCCAGCAGCTCAGGGGGGCCGTCCTACAATGAGCAGTTCTTC